Included here is one T cell receptor beta chain sequence, with context. Germline CDR1 SGHAT, CDR2 FQNNGV. V was clipped by 2 bases and J by 6 bases, with 13 bases between them. The CDR3 extends over 14 amino acids. This record belongs to a study of blood T cell repertoires in COVID-19. Study in general: The United States, Italy and Spain were the sources of the acute and convalescent COVID-19 samples. PBMCs, B-cell-depleted T cells, or T cells provided the cDNA or gDNA that made up the material.

Authors' analysis steps: The authors estimated nucleated cell counts from reference gene primer amplification. The repertoire was sequenced with immunoSEQ multiplex PCR; TCRdb's copy has only in-frame clones and lacks some. The DNA was the basis for D and trimming; V, J and clone size are from that table. The data hold some 190,000 clones, with 80% to 90% observed a single time. The chain joins TRBV11-2 to TRBJ1-2; D may be TRBD1 (5 bases). The source material was peripheral blood. This TCR derives from a man aged 25-40 years with acute or convalescent COVID-19. CDR3 DNA: TGTGCCAGCAGCTTAAAGACGACAGAACATGGCTACACCTTC. It translates to CASSLKTTEHGYTF.